This T cell receptor beta chain is drawn from a study of cytomegalovirus exposure and HLA in healthy donors. Study findings and constraints: About 87% or about 30% of the time was how often most TCR beta V segments were productive, according to an earlier analysis.

PCR amplification relied on 60 Vbeta primers (plus 13 Jbeta primers). Measured with immunoSEQ multiplex PCR; TCRdb has only the in-frame clones, and not every one. The sample contains approximately 110,000 clones, around two thirds of which appear only once. On this clone: Its specificity is not known.

V lost 4 bases and J 6 bases, leaving 16 bases between the germline ends. The CDR3 has 15 amino acids. From germline, CDR1 is SNHLY and CDR2 FYNNEI. The source material was PBMCs. V and J are TRBV2 and TRBJ1-5; D gene ambiguous. The clonotype was recovered from a man between 50 and 59 years old in good health and CMV-seropositive. This CDR3 reads CASSVQGRVGQPQHF. CDR3 nucleotide sequence: TGTGCCAGCAGTGTCCAAGGGAGGGTAGGTCAGCCCCAGCATTTT.